Below are 21 T cell receptor beta chains sequenced from a single sample in a study of cytomegalovirus exposure and HLA in healthy donors. Both 60 Vbeta primers and 13 Jbeta primers went into the PCR. Here immunoSEQ multiplex PCR was the method, and the copy in TCRdb shows in-frame clones only, minus some. The sample lists more than 85,000 clones; about 80% were seen once. The specimen was PBMCs. The receptors shown here come from a female donor in good health and CMV-seropositive.

This chain joins TRBV5-1 and TRBJ2-1, with D perhaps matching TRBD1 (5 bases). V was trimmed by 2 bases and J by 2 bases, leaving 8 bases between them. CDR1 and CDR2 from the germline V gene are SGHRS and YFSETQ. The CDR3 sequence is 14 residues long. CDR3 loop: CASSLGAAYNEQFF. The CDR3 DNA follows: TGCGCCAGCAGCTTAGGGGCAGCCTACAATGAGCAGTTCTTC.

The J gene is TRBJ2-1, the V gene TRBV5-1; 9 bases agree with TRBD1. CDR1 and CDR2 from the germline V gene are SGHRS and YFSETQ. With 2 bases clipped from V and 9 bases from J, the junction kept 21 bases outside the gene matches. The CDR3 has 19 amino acids. This CDR3 is CASSFGGQGWTGGGGEQFF. The CDR3 bases are TGCGCCAGCAGCTTCGGAGGACAGGGGTGGACGGGAGGCGGTGGTGAGCAGTTCTTC.

The chain recombines TRBV9 with TRBJ1-2, with TRBD1 matching over 7 bases. Unmatched junction bases numbered 6, after V lost 3 bases and J lost 4 bases. The CDR3 spans 14 residues. Per germline, CDR1 SGDLS and CDR2 YYNGEE. The CDR3 DNA reads as TGTGCCAGCAGCGACGACAGGGTTCTCTATGGCTACACCTTC. Encoded protein: CASSDDRVLYGYTF.

The rearrangement joins TRBV6-1 to TRBJ2-3; tentatively, D is TRBD2 (6 bases). The CDR3 extends over 14 amino acids. CDR1 and CDR2 (germline): MNHNS, SASEGT. Trimming left V 6 bases short and J 2 bases short, with 12 bases between. CDR3 sequence reads: CASSLVAVTDTQYF. The CDR3 DNA is TGTGCCAGCAGCTTGGTAGCGGTCACAGATACGCAGTATTTT.

The chain combines TRBV4-1 with TRBJ1-4; no clear D. Germline CDR1 reads MGHRA; CDR2 reads YSYEKL. V gave up 4 bases and J gave up 5 bases, with 2 bases separating them. The CDR3 totals 11 residues. The CDR3 coding sequence is TGCGCCAGCAGCCTAAATGAAAAACTGTTTTTT. This sequence encodes CASSLNEKLFF.

This chain links TRBV7-9 with TRBJ2-1, with a possible D match to TRBD1 (5 bases). Trimming stripped 4 bases from V and 7 bases from J, with 23 bases between. The CDR3 contains 17 residues. Germline V gene data show CDR1 as SEHNR and CDR2 as FQNEAQ (reference sequence). The CDR3 DNA follows: TGTGCCAGCAGCTCCCCCTTGGCCAGGGAAAGGGAAAATGAGCAGTTCTTC. This encodes CASSSPLARERENEQFF.

The chain employs TRBV28 and TRBJ1-4; 10 bases line up with TRBD1. J gave up 7 bases and V 5 bases, and 7 bases lay outside the gene matches. Germline assignment: CDR1 MDHEN and CDR2 SYDVKM. The CDR3 runs 15 residues. This CDR3 is CASSTPGQGSEKLFF. The CDR3 DNA reads as TGTGCCAGCAGTACTCCGGGACAGGGGTCTGAAAAACTGTTTTTT.

The chain carries TRBV5-6 and TRBJ1-3; TRBD1 might be the D (6 bases). The V end lost 1 base, the J end lost 3 bases, and 8 bases lay between the germline ends. The CDR3 is 14 residues long. CDR1 and CDR2 (germline): SGHDT, YYEEEE. CDR3 coding DNA: TGTGCCAGCAGCTTGACAGGGTATGGAAACACCATATATTTT. Its translation: CASSLTGYGNTIYF.

The chain joins TRBV19 to TRBJ1-3, with TRBD1 identical over 8 bases. The junction had 2 bases not matched to a gene; V was cut back by 5 bases and J by 2 bases. This CDR3 is built from 14 residues. Germline CDR1 reads LNHDA; CDR2 reads SQIVND (reference sequence). CDR3 nucleotide sequence: TGTGCCAGTAGTTTACAGGGGGCTGGAAACACCATATATTTT. Amino acid sequence: CASSLQGAGNTIYF.

The gene calls are TRBV4-2 and TRBJ2-3; D might be TRBD2 (6 bases). CDR1 and CDR2 from the germline V gene are LGHNA and YNFKEQ. CDR3 size: 15 residues. Trimming cost V 3 bases and J 2 bases, with 12 bases left between them. This chain's CDR3 is CASSQGGLLTDTQYF. The CDR3 DNA sequence: TGTGCCAGCAGCCAGGGCGGACTACTCACAGATACGCAGTATTTT.

The chain carries TRBV6-5 and TRBJ1-5, with TRBD1 matching over 8 bases. The germline V gene has CDR1 MNHEY and CDR2 SVGAGI. V was clipped by 6 bases and J by 7 bases; unmatched bases: 8. The CDR3 loop spans 14 amino acids. Here the CDR3 reads CASSQDRAYQPQHF. Here the CDR3 DNA reads TGTGCCAGCAGCCAGGACAGGGCTTACCAGCCCCAGCATTTT.

The gene calls are TRBV6-6 and TRBJ2-5, with 9 bases lining up with TRBD2. The CDR3 length is 16 residues. Per the germline V gene, CDR1 is MNHNY and CDR2 is SVGAGI (reference sequence). V was clipped by 6 bases and J by 6 bases; unmatched bases: 14. The CDR3 DNA follows: TGTGCCAGCAGAAGGGTCGCGGGAGGGCCTGAGAAGACCCAGTACTTC. This encodes CASRRVAGGPEKTQYF.

The rearrangement uses TRBV10-2 and TRBJ1-5; the D is unclear. The CDR3 is 14 amino acids. From germline, CDR1 is WSHSY and CDR2 SAAADI. Trimming removed 5 bases at V and 3 bases at J, with 11 bases between. CDR3 coding DNA: TGCGCCAGCAGTATCAGGTCTAACAATCAGCCCCAGCATTTT. Its translation is CASSIRSNNQPQHF.

The chain links TRBV10-2 to TRBJ2-3; 7 bases fit TRBD2. V was pared by 10 bases and J by 0 bases, with 7 bases of the junction left unmatched. Germline V gene sequence: CDR1 WSHSY, CDR2 SAAADI. The CDR3 totals 14 residues. The CDR3, as DNA: TGCGCCACCCGGGAGGAGGGGAGCACAGATACGCAGTATTTT. This encodes CATREEGSTDTQYF.

V and J are TRBV6-1 and TRBJ1-3; TRBD1 might be the D (5 bases). Germline CDR1 MNHNS, CDR2 SASEGT. CDR3 length: 15 amino acids. Trimming pared 5 bases from V and 0 bases from J, leaving 11 bases between. CDR3 in DNA: TGTGCCAGCAGTCTCACAGGCTCCTCTGGAAACACCATATATTTT. This translates into CASSLTGSSGNTIYF.

The rearrangement uses TRBV4-1 and TRBJ2-7, with 10 bases matching TRBD1. The germline gives CDR1 MGHRA, CDR2 YSYEKL. The CDR3 is 17 amino acids. V gave up 2 bases and J gave up 3 bases; unmatched junction bases: 10. CDR3 in amino acids: CASSQYRGGDRGYEQYF. Here the CDR3 DNA reads TGCGCCAGCAGCCAATACAGAGGTGGGGACAGGGGCTACGAGCAGTACTTC.

The chain uses TRBV30 and TRBJ1-6; 7 bases agree with TRBD1. CDR1 and CDR2 from the germline V gene are GTSNPN and SVGIG (reference sequence). With 2 bases clipped from V and 6 bases from J, the junction kept 7 bases outside the gene matches. CDR3 length: 15 residues. The CDR3: CAWSSTGTVNSPLHF. Here the CDR3 DNA reads TGTGCCTGGAGTTCTACCGGGACAGTTAATTCACCCCTCCACTTT.

The chain carries TRBV7-7 and TRBJ2-5; the match to TRBD2 covers 10 bases. Trimming at V came to 0 bases and at J to 3 bases, leaving 7 bases not matched to a gene. Per the germline V gene, CDR1 is SSHAT and CDR2 is FNYEAQ (reference sequence). The CDR3 has 17 amino acids. CDR3 protein: CASSLALAGAVEETQYF. CDR3 coding DNA: TGTGCCAGCAGCTTAGCTCTAGCGGGGGCGGTAGAAGAGACCCAGTACTTC.

The genes are TRBV5-1 and TRBJ1-4; the D is unclear. V lost 0 bases, J lost 3 bases, and 15 bases lay in between. CDR1 is SGHRS, CDR2 YFSETQ, per germline. CDR3 length equals 17 residues. The chain's CDR3 is CASSLGTVTESNEKLFF. Written as DNA, the CDR3 is TGCGCCAGCAGCTTGGGTACCGTTACCGAGTCTAATGAAAAACTGTTTTTT.

In this sample, this clone turned up once. A read error may account for a junction end that differs from germline. The chain employs TRBV19 and TRBJ1-5, with 9 bases lining up with TRBD1. CDR3 length: 16 amino acids. The V gene's germline CDR1 is LNHDA and CDR2 SQIVND (reference sequence). CDR3 sequence (DNA): TGTGCCAGTAGTATTGGGACAGGGCATGGGAATCGGCCCCAGCATTTT. This sequence encodes CASSIGTGHGNRPQHF.

The CDR3 here is CASSGSTEGPQHF. The CDR3 coding sequence is TGTGCCAGCAGCGGCTCAACAGAAGGGCCCCAGCATTTT. The V call is TRBV9, the J call TRBJ1-5; D remains unclear. Germline V gives CDR1 SGDLS, CDR2 YYNGEE. Trimming shortened V by 3 bases and J by 9 bases, and 13 bases separated the two germline ends. This CDR3 spans 13 amino acids.